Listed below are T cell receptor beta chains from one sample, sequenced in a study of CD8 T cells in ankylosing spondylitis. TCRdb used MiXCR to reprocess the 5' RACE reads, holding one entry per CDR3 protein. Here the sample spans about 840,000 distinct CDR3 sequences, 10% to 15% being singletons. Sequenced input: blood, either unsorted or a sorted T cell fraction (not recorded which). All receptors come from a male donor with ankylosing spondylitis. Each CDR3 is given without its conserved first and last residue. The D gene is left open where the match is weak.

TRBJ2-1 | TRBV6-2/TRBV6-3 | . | ASSYGWRSSYNEQF
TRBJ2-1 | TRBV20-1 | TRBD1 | SARGTGMRGEQF
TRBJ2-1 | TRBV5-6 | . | ASSFITGRFDEQF
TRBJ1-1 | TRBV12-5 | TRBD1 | ASGRTTGGTEAF
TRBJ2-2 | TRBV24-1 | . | ATSDWTNTGELF
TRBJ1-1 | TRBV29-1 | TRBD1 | SVQRLTGWSEAF
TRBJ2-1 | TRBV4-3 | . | ASSQEVIRVYNEQF
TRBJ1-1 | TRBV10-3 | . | ATWAPNTEAF
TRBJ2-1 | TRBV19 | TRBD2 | ASSLWTSGGDVDEQF
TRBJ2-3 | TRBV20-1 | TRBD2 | SASGGLAGTDTQY
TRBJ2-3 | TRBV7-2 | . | ASSLGLLDTQY
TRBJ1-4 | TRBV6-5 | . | ASSYSSPRNEKLF
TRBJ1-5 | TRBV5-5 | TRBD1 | ATGDRVIGPQH
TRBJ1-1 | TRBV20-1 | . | SALLSVVNTEAF
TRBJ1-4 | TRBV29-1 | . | SAALATNEKLF
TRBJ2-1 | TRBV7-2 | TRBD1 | ASSLSPGGGEQF
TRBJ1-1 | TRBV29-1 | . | SGSLDLGGNTEAF
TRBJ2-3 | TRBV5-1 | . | ASSLPTGTDTQY
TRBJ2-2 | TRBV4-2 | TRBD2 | ASSHGGAEPTGELF
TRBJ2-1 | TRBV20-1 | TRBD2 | SAYSGRSNEQF
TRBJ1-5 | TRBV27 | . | ASSLGWGSNQPQH
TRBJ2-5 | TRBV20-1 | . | SASVPSVETQY
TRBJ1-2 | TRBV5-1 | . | ASSFTSDPYGYT
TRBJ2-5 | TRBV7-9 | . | ASSPAGAPQTQY
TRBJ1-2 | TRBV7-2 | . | ASSSEGIQGYYGYT
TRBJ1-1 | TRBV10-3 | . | AISQGLVNTEAF
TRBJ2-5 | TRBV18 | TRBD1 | ASSPGQGAETQY
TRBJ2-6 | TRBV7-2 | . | ASSLTRISGANVLT
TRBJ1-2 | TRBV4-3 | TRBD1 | ASSQIPGQGTGGYT
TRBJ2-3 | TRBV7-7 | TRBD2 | ASSRGGSGGADTQY
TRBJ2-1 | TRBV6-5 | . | ASSLTAQIPSYNEQF
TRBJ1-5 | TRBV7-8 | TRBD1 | ASSDRQGHQPQH
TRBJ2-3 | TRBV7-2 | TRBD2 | ASSPQPGGAKDTQY
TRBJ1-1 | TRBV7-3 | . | ASSAGMNTEAF
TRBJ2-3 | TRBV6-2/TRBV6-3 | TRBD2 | ASSPPRGTSGARRTDTQY
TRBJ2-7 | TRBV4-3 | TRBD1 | ASSPREGGAEEQY
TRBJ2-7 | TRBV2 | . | ASSETRYEQY
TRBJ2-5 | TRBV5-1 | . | ASSLFPGEETQY
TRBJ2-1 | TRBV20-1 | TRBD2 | SAQLAGVYNEQF
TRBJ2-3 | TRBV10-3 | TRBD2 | AIRSSGATDTQY
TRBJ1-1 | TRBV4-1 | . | ASSHTRQDWNTEAF
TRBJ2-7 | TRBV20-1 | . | SARMAGISYEQY
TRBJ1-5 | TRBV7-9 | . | ASSLPSNQPQH
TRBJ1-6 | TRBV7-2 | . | ASSLRTATISPLH
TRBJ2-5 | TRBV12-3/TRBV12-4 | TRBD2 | ASSFHLARGGETQY
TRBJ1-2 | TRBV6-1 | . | ASTPWDLGGTYGYT
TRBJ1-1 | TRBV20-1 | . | SASERVTEAF
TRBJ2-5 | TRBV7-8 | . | ASNPRGSGRGETQY
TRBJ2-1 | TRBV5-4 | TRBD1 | ASSHQGQGDEQF
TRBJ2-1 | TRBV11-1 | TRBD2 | ASSSLGGTRSSYNEQF
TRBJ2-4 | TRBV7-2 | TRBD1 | ASSPQDRGGENIQY
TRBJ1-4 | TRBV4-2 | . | ASSRTFGQAAYATNEKLF
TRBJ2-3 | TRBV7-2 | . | ASSSSPGTAPQY
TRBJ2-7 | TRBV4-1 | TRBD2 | ASSQDSWTSGTYEQY